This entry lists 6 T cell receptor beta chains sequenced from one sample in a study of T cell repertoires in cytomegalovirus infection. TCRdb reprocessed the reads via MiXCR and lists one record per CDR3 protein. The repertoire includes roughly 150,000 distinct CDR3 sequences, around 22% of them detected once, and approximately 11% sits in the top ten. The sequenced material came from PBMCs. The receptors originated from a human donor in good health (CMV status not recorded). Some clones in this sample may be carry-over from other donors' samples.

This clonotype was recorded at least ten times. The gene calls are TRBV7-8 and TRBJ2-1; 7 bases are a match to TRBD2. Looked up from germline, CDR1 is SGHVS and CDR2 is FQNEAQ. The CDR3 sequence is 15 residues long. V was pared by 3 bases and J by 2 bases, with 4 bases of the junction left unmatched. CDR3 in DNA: TGTGCCAGCAGCTTTAGGGGACTACCCTACAATGAGCAGTTCTTC. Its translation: CASSFRGLPYNEQFF.

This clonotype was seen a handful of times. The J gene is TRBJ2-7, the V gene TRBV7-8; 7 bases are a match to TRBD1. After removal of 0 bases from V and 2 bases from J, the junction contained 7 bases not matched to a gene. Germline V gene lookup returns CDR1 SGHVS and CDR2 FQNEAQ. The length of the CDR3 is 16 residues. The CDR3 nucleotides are TGTGCCAGCAGCTTAGCGCAGACAGGGAATACCTACGAGCAGTACTTC. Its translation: CASSLAQTGNTYEQYF.

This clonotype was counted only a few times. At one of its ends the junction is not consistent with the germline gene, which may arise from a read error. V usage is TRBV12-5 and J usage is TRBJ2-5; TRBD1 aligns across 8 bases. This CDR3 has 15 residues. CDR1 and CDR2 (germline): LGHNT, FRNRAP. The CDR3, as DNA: TGTGCTAGTGGCTTGGGCGACAGGGGACAAGAGACCCAGTACTTC. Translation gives CASGLGDRGQETQYF.

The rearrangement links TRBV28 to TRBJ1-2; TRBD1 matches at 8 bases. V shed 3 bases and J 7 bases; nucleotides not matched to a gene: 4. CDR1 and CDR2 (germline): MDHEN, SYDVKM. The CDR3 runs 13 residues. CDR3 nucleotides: TGTGCCAGCAGTTTCGAGACAGGGGTTGGCTACACCTTC. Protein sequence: CASSFETGVGYTF.

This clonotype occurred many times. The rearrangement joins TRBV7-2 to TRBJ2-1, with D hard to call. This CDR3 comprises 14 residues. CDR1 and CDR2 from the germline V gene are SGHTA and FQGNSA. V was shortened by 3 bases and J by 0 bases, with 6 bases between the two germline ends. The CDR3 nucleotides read TGTGCCAGCAGCTTGGTACTCTCCTACAATGAGCAGTTCTTC. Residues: CASSLVLSYNEQFF. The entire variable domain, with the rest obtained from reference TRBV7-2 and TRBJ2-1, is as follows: GAGVSQSPSNKVTEKGKDVELRCDPISGHTALYWYRQSLGQGLEFLIYFQGNSAPDKSGLPSDRFSAERTGGSVSTLTIQRTQQEDSAVYLCASSLVLSYNEQFFGPGTRLTVL.

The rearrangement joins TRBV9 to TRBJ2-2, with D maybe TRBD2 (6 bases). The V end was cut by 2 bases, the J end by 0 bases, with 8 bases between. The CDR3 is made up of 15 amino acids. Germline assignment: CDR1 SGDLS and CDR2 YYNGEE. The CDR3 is CASSVTSTNTGELFF. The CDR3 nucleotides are TGTGCCAGCAGCGTTACTAGCACGAACACCGGGGAGCTGTTTTTT.